These 10 T cell receptor beta chains were all obtained from the same sample, sequenced in a study of cytomegalovirus exposure and HLA in healthy donors. The PCR ran on 60 Vbeta and 13 Jbeta primers. Repertoires were generated with immunoSEQ multiplex PCR, while TCRdb's copy carries only in-frame clones and drops some. The sample carries 130,000 to 150,000 clones, over 60% recorded once. The specimen sequenced was PBMCs. These receptors came from a man in his forties or fifties in good health and CMV-seropositive.

The V call is TRBV6-6, the J call TRBJ1-4; no firm D call. Germline V lookup: CDR1 MNHNY, CDR2 SVGAGI (reference sequence). V gave up 5 bases and J gave up 14 bases, with 12 bases separating them. The length of the CDR3 is 11 residues. CDR3 bases: TGTGCCAGCAGTATCGGACTTAGGCTGTTTTTT. Its translation: CASSIGLRLFF.

Written as DNA, the CDR3 is TGTGCCAGCAGCTTAAGAGGACACCAATCCTACGAGCAGTACTTC. Translated, it gives CASSLRGHQSYEQYF. The chain has TRBV7-8 and TRBJ2-5; tentative D call: TRBD1 (5 bases). The tail of the sequence fits TRBJ2-7 better, so the J call may be wrong. The length of the CDR3 is 15 residues. CDR1 SGHVS and CDR2 FQNEAQ come from the germline V gene.

This clone was detected only a few times. CDR3 sequence reads: CASSSPGQGNSPLHF. The CDR3 region has the DNA TGTGCCAGCAGTTCGCCGGGACAGGGGAATTCACCCCTCCACTTT. The chain uses TRBV28 and TRBJ1-6; 10 nucleotides match TRBD1. The CDR3 covers 15 residues. Unmatched junction bases numbered 4, after V lost 4 bases and J lost 7 bases. In germline, CDR1 is MDHEN, CDR2 SYDVKM.

V is TRBV7-9 and J is TRBJ2-2, with TRBD1 as a possible D gene (5 bases). The germline gives CDR1 SEHNR, CDR2 FQNEAQ (reference sequence). This CDR3 has 16 amino acids. Trimming stripped 1 base from V and 6 bases from J, with 15 bases between. The chain's CDR3 is CASSLGAGQAAGELFF. CDR3 bases: TGTGCCAGCAGCTTAGGAGCAGGGCAGGCGGCCGGGGAGCTGTTTTTT.

This chain links TRBV7-3 with TRBJ2-7, with 12 bases that match TRBD1. Trimming at V came to 11 bases and at J to 7 bases, leaving 9 bases not matched to a gene. The germline V gene has CDR1 SGHTA and CDR2 FQGTGA. The CDR3 is 13 amino acids. The CDR3 DNA reads as TGTGCCTCCTCCGGGACAGGGGGCCATGAGCAGTACTTC. Translation gives CASSGTGGHEQYF. Using reference TRBV7-3 and TRBJ2-7 for the parts outside the CDR3, the full variable domain is GAGVSQTPSNKVTEKGKYVELRCDPISGHTALYWYRQSLGQGPEFLIYFQGTGAADDSGLPNDRFFAVRPEGSVSTLKIQRTERGDSAVYLCASSGTGGHEQYFGPGTRLTVT.

The J gene is TRBJ2-6, the V gene TRBV9, with a tentative D call TRBD2 (6 bases). V lost 1 base to trimming and J lost 0 bases, with 8 bases between them. Germline CDR1 reads SGDLS; CDR2 reads YYNGEE. This CDR3 is built from 16 residues. The CDR3 spells CASSVREFSGANVLTF. Here the CDR3 DNA reads TGTGCCAGCAGCGTACGGGAGTTCTCTGGGGCCAACGTCCTGACTTTC.

The chain couples TRBV5-1 to TRBJ2-4; possibly TRBD2 for D (6 bases). The CDR3 runs to 15 residues. Germline V gene lookup returns CDR1 SGHRS and CDR2 YFSETQ. V shed 4 bases and J shed 0 bases, with 11 bases lying between them. CDR3 sequence: CASSTGTLAKNIQYF. CDR3 nucleotides: TGCGCCAGCAGCACGGGGACTTTAGCCAAAAACATTCAGTACTTC.

The DNA for the CDR3 is TGCGCCAGCAGTCCTACGAACAGGTTACAAGAGACCCAGTACTTC. This sequence encodes CASSPTNRLQETQYF. The chain uses TRBV23-1 and TRBJ2-5, with a weak D call TRBD1 (5 bases). TRBV23-1 falls under the ORF class, with uncertain function. The CDR3 sequence is 15 residues long. V gave up 4 bases and J gave up 2 bases, with 14 bases separating them.

The V call is TRBV30, the J call TRBJ1-5; no clear D gene. The CDR3 loop spans 13 amino acids. Germline V CDR1 and CDR2: GTSNPN, SVGIG (reference sequence). The V end lost 2 bases, the J end lost 2 bases, and 7 bases lay between the germline ends. CDR3 sequence: CAWSPAGNQPQHF. CDR3 sequence (DNA): TGTGCCTGGAGTCCCGCGGGCAATCAGCCCCAGCATTTT.

This clone occurred a few times. This chain joins TRBV5-1 and TRBJ2-1, with 9 bases aligning to TRBD2. Germline V CDR1 and CDR2: SGHRS, YFSETQ. The CDR3 runs to 14 residues. J was trimmed by 4 bases and V by 1 base; bases with no gene match: 0. CDR3 nucleotide sequence: TGCGCCAGCAGCTTGAGCGGGGGGTACAATGAGCAGTTCTTC. Its protein is CASSLSGGYNEQFF.